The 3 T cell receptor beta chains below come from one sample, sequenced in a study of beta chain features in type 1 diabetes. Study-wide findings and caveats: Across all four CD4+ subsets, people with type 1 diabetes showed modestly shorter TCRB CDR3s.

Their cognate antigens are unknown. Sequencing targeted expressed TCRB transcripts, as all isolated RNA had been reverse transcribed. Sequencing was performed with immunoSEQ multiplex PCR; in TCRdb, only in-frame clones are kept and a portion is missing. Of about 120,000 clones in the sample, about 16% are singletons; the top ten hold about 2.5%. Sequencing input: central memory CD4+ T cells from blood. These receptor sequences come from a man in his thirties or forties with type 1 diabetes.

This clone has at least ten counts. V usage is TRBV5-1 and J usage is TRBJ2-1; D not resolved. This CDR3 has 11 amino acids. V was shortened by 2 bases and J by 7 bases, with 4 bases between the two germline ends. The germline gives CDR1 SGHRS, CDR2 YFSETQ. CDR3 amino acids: CASSLQNEQFF. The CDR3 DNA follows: TGCGCCAGCAGCTTACAAAATGAGCAGTTCTTC.

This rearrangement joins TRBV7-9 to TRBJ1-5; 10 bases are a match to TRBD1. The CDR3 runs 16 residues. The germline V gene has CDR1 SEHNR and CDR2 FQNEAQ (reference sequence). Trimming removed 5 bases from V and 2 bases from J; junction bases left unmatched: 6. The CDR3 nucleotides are TGTGCCAGCAGCACTTCCGGGACAGGGGGCAATCAGCCCCAGCATTTT. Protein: CASSTSGTGGNQPQHF.

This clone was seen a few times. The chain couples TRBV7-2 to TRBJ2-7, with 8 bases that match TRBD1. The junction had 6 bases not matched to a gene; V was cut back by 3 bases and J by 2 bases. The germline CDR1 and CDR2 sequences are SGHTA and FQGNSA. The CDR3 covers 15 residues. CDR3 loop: CASSFPTGVTYEQYF. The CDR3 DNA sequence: TGTGCCAGCAGCTTCCCGACAGGGGTAACCTACGAGCAGTACTTC.